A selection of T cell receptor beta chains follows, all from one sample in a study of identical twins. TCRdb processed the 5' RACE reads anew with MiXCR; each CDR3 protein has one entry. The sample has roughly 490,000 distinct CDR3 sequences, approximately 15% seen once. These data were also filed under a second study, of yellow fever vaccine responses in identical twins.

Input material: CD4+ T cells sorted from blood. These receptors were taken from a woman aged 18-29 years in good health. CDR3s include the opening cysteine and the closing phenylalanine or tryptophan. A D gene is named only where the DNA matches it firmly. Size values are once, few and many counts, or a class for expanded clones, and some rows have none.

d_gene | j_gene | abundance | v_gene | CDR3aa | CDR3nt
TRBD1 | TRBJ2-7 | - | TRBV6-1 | CASMGTTGGGEQYF | TGTGCCAGCATGGGGACTACAGGGGGCGGCGAGCAGTACTTC
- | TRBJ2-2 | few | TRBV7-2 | CASSLRGEFANTGELFF | TGTGCCAGCAGCTTAAGGGGAGAGTTCGCGAACACCGGGGAGCTGTTTTTT
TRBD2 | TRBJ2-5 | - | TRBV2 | CASKLSGGTPETQYF | TGTGCCAGCAAGCTCAGCGGGGGGACCCCCGAGACCCAGTACTTC
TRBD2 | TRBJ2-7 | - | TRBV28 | CASRSPGLAGVSEQYF | TGTGCCAGCAGGTCCCCGGGACTAGCGGGAGTAAGCGAGCAGTACTTC
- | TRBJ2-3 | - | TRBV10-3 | CAIRFGSGGVTDTQYF | TGTGCCATCAGGTTTGGCAGTGGGGGCGTCACAGATACGCAGTATTTT
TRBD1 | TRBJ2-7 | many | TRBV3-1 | CASSHPGQVRYEQYF | TGTGCCAGCAGCCACCCGGGACAGGTACGATACGAGCAGTACTTC
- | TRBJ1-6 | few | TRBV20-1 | CSASEAWGSPLHF | TGCAGTGCTAGCGAGGCCTGGGGTTCACCCCTCCACTTT
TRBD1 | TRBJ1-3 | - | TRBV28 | CASSLSRRQGAGNTIYF | TGTGCCAGCAGTTTATCCCGGCGGCAGGGGGCAGGAAACACCATATATTTT
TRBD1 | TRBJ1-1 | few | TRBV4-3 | CASSHDRVNTEAFF | TGCGCCAGCAGCCACGACAGGGTGAACACTGAAGCTTTCTTT
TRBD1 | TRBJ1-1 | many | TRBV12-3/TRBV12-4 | CASSWGQGPGGAFF | TGTGCCAGCAGTTGGGGACAGGGACCCGGCGGGGCTTTCTTT
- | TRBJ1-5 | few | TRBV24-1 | CATRGRERNQPQHF | TGTGCCACCCGTGGACGGGAACGAAATCAGCCCCAGCATTTT
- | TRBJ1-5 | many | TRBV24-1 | CATSDSGRPNQPQHF | TGTGCCACCAGTGATTCGGGACGGCCTAATCAGCCCCAGCATTTT
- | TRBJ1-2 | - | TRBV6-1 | CASRREGGRYGYTF | TGTGCCAGCAGGAGGGAGGGGGGGCGCTATGGCTACACCTTC
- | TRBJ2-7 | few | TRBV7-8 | CASSLVVSGVSYEQYF | TGTGCCAGCAGCTTAGTAGTGTCGGGGGTCTCCTACGAGCAGTACTTC
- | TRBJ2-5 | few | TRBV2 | CASTPLSGPEAQYF | TGTGCCAGCACACCTCTTTCGGGGCCCGAGGCCCAGTACTTC
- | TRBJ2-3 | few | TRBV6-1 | CASSDWDRTDTQYF | TGTGCCAGCAGTGATTGGGACCGAACAGATACGCAGTATTTT
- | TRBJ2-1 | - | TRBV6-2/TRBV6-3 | CASSYEEPPYNEQFF | TGTGCCAGCAGTTACGAGGAGCCCCCCTACAATGAGCAGTTCTTC
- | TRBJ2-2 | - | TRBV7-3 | CASSLTRTGELFF | TGTGCCAGCAGCTTAACGAGGACCGGGGAGCTGTTTTTT
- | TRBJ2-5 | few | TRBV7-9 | CASSLARTGGETQYF | TGTGCCAGCAGCTTAGCCCGGACAGGAGGGGAGACCCAGTACTTC
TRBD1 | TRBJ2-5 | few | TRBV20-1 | CSVRGQTGRYETQYF | TGCAGTGTCAGAGGACAGACAGGGCGCTACGAGACCCAGTACTTC
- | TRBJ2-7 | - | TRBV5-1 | CASSPVVPSYEQYF | TGCGCCAGCAGCCCAGTGGTCCCCTCCTACGAGCAGTACTTC
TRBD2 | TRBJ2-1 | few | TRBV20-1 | CSATNLAGDSYNEQFF | TGCAGTGCTACCAACCTAGCGGGGGATTCCTACAATGAGCAGTTCTTC
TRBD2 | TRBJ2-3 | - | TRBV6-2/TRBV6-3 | CASSYSAGAGDTQYF | TGTGCCAGCAGTTACTCGGCGGGAGCGGGAGATACGCAGTATTTT
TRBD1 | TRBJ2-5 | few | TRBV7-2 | CASSFRTGSETQYF | TGTGCCAGCAGCTTCCGGACAGGGTCAGAGACCCAGTACTTC
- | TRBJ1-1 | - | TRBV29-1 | CSVGGHGQPAEAFF | TGCAGCGTTGGCGGCCACGGACAGCCCGCTGAAGCTTTCTTT
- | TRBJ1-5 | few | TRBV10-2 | CASSATTNSNQPQHF | TGCGCCAGCAGTGCTACGACAAATAGCAATCAGCCCCAGCATTTT
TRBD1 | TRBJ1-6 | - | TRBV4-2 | CASSHAGTGDSPLHF | TGTGCCAGCAGCCACGCAGGGACAGGCGATTCACCCCTCCACTTT
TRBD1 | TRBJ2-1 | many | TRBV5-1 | CASSLAGQVNNEQFF | TGCGCCAGCAGCTTGGCAGGACAGGTAAACAATGAGCAGTTCTTC
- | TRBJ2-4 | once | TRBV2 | CASRADPDRLNIQYF | TGTGCCAGCAGAGCGGATCCTGACAGACTAAACATTCAGTACTTC
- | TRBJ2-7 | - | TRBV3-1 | CASSQARSGAWEQYF | TGTGCCAGCAGCCAAGCTCGCTCAGGTGCATGGGAGCAGTACTTC
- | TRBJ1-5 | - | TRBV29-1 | CSVVGTNNQPQHF | TGCAGCGTTGTGGGCACTAACAATCAGCCCCAGCATTTT
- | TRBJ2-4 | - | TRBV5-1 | CASSSQNRGAKNIQYF | TGCGCCAGCAGCTCGCAGAATAGGGGAGCCAAAAACATTCAGTACTTC
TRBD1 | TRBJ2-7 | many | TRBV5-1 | CASSGWTGSYEQYF | TGCGCCAGCAGCGGCTGGACAGGGTCGTACGAGCAGTACTTC
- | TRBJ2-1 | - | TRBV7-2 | CASSLAGLSSSYNEQFF | TGTGCCAGCAGCTTAGCTGGTCTTTCAAGCTCCTACAATGAGCAGTTCTTC
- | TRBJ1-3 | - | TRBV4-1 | CASSREHGGAGNTIYF | TGCGCCAGCAGCCGAGAACATGGCGGAGCTGGAAACACCATATATTTT
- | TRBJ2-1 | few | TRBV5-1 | CASSSLGVGRNEQFF | TGCGCCAGCAGCTCCCTGGGTGTAGGGCGCAATGAGCAGTTCTTC
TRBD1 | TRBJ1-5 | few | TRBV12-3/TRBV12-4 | CASSGDSYQPQHF | TGTGCCAGCAGCGGGGACAGTTATCAGCCCCAGCATTTT
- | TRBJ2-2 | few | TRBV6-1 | CASRTLATGPGELFF | TGTGCCAGCAGAACCTTAGCTACGGGACCCGGGGAGCTGTTTTTT
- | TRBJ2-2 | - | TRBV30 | CAWRVRGTGELFF | TGTGCCTGGAGGGTTAGAGGCACCGGGGAGCTGTTTTTT
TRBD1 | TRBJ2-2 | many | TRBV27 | CASSNRGRVGTGELFF | TGTGCCAGCAGCAACAGGGGGCGGGTTGGCACCGGGGAGCTGTTTTTT
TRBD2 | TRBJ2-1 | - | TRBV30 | CAWRVGLEVRHEQFF | TGTGCCTGGAGGGTGGGACTAGAGGTTAGGCATGAGCAGTTCTTC
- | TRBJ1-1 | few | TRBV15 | CATSRFVGAGEAFF | TGTGCCACCAGCAGGTTCGTTGGGGCTGGTGAAGCTTTCTTT
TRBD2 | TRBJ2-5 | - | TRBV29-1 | CSAALAGETQYF | TGCAGCGCCGCGCTAGCGGGAGAGACCCAGTACTTC
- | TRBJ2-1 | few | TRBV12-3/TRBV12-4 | CASTTGGTGHNEQFF | TGTGCCAGCACTACTGGGGGGACGGGACACAATGAGCAGTTCTTC
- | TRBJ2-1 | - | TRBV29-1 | CSVEWGRQFF | TGCAGCGTTGAATGGGGCCGGCAGTTCTTC
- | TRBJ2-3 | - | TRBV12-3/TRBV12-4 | CASSFNTINF | TGTGCCAGCAGTTTTAACACGATTAACTTT
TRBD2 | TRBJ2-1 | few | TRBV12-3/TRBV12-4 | CASSRDYRQFF | TGTGCCAGCAGCCGGGACTATCGGCAGTTCTTC
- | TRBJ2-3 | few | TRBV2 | CASDRTTDTQYF | TGTGCCAGCGACAGGACAACAGATACGCAGTATTTT
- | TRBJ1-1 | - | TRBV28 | CASSLWDPGVEGTTEAFF | TGTGCCAGCAGTTTATGGGACCCTGGAGTGGAGGGGACCACTGAAGCTTTCTTT
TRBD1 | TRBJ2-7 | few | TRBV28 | CASSSNAGTGVKYEQYF | TGTGCCAGCAGTTCGAATGCCGGGACAGGGGTAAAGTACGAGCAGTACTTC
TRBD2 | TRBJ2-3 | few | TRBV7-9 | CASSDSGGTQYF | TGTGCCAGCTCAGATTCGGGGGGTACGCAGTATTTT
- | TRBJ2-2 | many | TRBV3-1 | CASSRGGELFF | TGTGCCAGCAGCCGGGGTGGGGAGCTGTTTTTT
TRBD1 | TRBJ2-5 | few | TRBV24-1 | CATSDPRAGGRETQYF | TGTGCCACCAGTGACCCCCGGGCAGGGGGAAGAGAGACCCAGTACTTC
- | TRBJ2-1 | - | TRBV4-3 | CASSTDLVGSSYNEQFF | TGCGCCAGCAGCACTGACTTAGTCGGGTCCTCCTACAATGAGCAGTTCTTC